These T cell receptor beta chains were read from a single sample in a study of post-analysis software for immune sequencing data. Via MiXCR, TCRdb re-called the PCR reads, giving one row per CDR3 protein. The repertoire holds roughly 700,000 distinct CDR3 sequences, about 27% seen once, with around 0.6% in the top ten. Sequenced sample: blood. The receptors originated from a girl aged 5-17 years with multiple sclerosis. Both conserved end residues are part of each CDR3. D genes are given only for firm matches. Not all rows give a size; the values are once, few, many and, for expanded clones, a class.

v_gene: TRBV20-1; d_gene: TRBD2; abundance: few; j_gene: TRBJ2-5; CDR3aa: CSARGLAEVVETQYF; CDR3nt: TGCAGTGCACGCGGACTAGCGGAGGTAGTTGAGACCCAGTACTTC
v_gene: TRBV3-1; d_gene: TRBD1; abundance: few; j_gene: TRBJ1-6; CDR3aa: CASSQEFLRDRVDSLHF; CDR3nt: TGTGCCAGCAGCCAAGAATTTCTGAGGGACAGAGTGGATTCCCTCCACTTT
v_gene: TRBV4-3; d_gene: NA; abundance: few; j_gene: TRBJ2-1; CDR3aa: CASSQEYEAPNEQFF; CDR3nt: TGCGCCAGCAGCCAAGAATATGAGGCCCCCAATGAGCAGTTCTTC
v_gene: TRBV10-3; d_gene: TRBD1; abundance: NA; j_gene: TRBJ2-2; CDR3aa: CAYRTGDTRELFF; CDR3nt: TGTGCTTACAGGACAGGGGACACCAGGGAGCTGTTTTTT
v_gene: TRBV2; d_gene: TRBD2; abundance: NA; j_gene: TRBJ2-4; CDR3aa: CASSSPGLARLGVAKNIQYF; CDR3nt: TGTGCCAGCAGTTCCCCGGGACTAGCACGTCTGGGGGTTGCCAAAAACATTCAGTACTTC
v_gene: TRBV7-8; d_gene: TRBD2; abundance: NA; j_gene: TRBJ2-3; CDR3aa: CASSFSGTSATDTQYF; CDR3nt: TGTGCCAGCAGCTTTTCCGGGACTAGCGCAACAGATACGCAGTATTTT
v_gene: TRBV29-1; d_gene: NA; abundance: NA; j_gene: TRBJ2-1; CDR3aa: CSDGSVGLRNSEQFF; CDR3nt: TGCAGTGACGGATCGGTTGGGCTAAGAAACAGTGAGCAGTTCTTC
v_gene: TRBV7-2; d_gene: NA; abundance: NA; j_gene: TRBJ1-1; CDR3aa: CASSFGGGPGSFF; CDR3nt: TGTGCCAGCAGCTTCGGAGGAGGTCCCGGGTCTTTCTTT
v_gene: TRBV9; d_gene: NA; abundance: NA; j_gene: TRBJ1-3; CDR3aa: CASSVAVGGTGNTIYF; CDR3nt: TGTGCCAGCAGCGTAGCCGTCGGGGGCACTGGAAACACCATATATTTT
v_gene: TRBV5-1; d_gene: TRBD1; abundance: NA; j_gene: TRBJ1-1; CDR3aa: CASSNGQGSTEAFF; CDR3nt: TGCGCCAGCAGCAACGGACAGGGGAGCACTGAAGCTTTCTTT
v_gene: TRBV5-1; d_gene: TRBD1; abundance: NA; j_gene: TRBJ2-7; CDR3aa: CASSNPIDRVLYEQYF; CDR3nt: TGCGCCAGCAGCAACCCGATCGACAGGGTCCTCTACGAGCAGTACTTC
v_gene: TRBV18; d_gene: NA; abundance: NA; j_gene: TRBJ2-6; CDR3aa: CASSQSARTQAGANVLTF; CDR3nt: TGTGCCAGCTCACAGAGCGCTCGCACCCAGGCTGGGGCCAACGTCCTGACTTTC
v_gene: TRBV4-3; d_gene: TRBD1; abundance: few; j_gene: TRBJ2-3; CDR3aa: CASSQGTGGSTDTQYF; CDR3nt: TGCGCCAGCAGCCAAGGAACAGGGGGAAGCACAGATACGCAGTATTTT
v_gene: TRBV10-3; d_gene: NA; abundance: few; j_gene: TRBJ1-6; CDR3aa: CAMRGSSYNSPLHF; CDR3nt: TGTGCCATGCGGGGGAGCTCCTATAATTCACCCCTCCACTTT
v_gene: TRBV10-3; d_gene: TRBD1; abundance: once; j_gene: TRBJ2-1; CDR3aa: CAISVGTGAHEQFF; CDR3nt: TGTGCCATCAGTGTGGGGACAGGGGCTCACGAGCAGTTCTTC
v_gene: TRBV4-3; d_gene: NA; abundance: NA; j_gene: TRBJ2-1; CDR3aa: CASSPGTRGAYVEQFF; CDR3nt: TGCGCCAGCAGCCCTGGGACAAGGGGGGCTTACGTTGAGCAGTTCTTC
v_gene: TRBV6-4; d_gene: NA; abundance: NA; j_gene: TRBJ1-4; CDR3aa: CASSPQGRTNEKLFF; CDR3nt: TGTGCCAGCAGCCCTCAGGGACGGACTAATGAAAAACTGTTTTTT
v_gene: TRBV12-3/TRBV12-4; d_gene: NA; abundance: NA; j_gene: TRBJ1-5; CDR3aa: CASSYDPNQPQHF; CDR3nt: TGTGCCAGCAGTTATGATCCCAATCAGCCCCAGCATTTT
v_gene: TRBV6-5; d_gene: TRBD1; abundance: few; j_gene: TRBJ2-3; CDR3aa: CASIETGTGVPDTQYF; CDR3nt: TGTGCCAGCATAGAAACCGGGACAGGGGTCCCAGATACGCAGTATTTT
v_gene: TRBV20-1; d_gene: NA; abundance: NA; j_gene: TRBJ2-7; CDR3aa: CSADPDRLDGPYEQYF; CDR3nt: TGCAGTGCTGACCCCGATCGACTGGATGGCCCCTACGAGCAGTACTTC
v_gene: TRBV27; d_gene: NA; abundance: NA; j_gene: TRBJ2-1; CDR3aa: CASSFGRVTYNEQFF; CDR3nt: TGTGCCAGCAGTTTTGGCAGGGTAACCTACAATGAGCAGTTCTTC
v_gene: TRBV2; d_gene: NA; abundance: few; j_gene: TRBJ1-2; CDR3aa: CASSSQTGREWGYTF; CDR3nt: TGTGCCAGCAGTTCCCAGACAGGCCGGGAATGGGGCTACACCTTC
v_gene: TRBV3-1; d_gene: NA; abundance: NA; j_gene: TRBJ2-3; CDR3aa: CASSQVQRIDTQYF; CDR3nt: TGTGCCAGCAGCCAAGTTCAACGGATAGATACGCAGTATTTT
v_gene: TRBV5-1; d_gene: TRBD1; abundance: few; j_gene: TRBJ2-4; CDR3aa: CASSLADPDKVFRGKNIQYF; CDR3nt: TGCGCCAGCAGCTTGGCGGATCCGGACAAGGTTTTCAGGGGGAAAAACATTCAGTACTTC
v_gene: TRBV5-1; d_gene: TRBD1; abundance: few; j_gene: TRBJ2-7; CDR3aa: CASSLGTGGVSEQYF; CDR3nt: TGCGCCAGCAGCTTAGGGACAGGGGGCGTATCCGAGCAGTACTTC
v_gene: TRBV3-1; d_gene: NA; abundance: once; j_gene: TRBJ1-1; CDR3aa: CASSPDATEAFF; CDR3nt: TGTGCCAGCAGCCCCGACGCCACTGAAGCTTTCTTT
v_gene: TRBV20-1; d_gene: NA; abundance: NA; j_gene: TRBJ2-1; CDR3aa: CSARRGGPGSYNEQFF; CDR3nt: TGCAGTGCTAGGAGGGGGGGCCCGGGATCCTACAATGAGCAGTTCTTC
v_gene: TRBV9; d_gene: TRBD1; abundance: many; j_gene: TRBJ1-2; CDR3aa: CASSGRMPGGYGYTF; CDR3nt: TGTGCCAGCAGCGGACGGATGCCAGGGGGCTATGGCTACACCTTC
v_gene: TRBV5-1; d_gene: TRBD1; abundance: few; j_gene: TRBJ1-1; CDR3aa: CASSLETGGKGTEAFF; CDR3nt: TGCGCCAGCAGCTTGGAGACAGGGGGCAAGGGAACTGAAGCTTTCTTT
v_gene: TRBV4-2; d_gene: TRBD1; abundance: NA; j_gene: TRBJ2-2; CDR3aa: CASSPTRDRGTGELFF; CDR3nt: TGTGCCAGCAGCCCGACCCGGGACAGGGGTACCGGGGAGCTGTTTTTT
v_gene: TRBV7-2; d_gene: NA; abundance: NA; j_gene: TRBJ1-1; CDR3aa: CASSLDSGRTEAFF; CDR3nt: TGTGCCAGCAGCTTAGACAGCGGTCGGACTGAAGCTTTCTTT
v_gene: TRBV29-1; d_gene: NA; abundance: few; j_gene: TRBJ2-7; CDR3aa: CSVETTGPYEQYF; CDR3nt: TGCAGCGTCGAAACGACAGGTCCCTACGAGCAGTACTTC
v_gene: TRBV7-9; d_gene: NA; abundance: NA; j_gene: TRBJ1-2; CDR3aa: CASSSSGGDPGGYTF; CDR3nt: TGTGCCAGCAGCTCCTCCGGAGGGGACCCGGGCGGCTACACCTTC
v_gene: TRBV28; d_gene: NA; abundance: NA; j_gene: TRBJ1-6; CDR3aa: CASSSLLGKANSPLHF; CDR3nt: TGTGCCAGCAGTTCCCTGCTGGGGAAGGCCAATTCACCCCTCCACTTT
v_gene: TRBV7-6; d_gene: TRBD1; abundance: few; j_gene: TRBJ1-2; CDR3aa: CASSPSRDSRLNYGYTF; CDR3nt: TGTGCCAGCAGCCCATCCCGGGACAGCCGTCTTAACTATGGCTACACCTTC
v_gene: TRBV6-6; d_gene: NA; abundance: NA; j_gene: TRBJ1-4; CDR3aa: CASSSNRDDEKLFF; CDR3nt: TGTGCCAGCAGTTCCAACCGGGACGATGAAAAACTGTTTTTT
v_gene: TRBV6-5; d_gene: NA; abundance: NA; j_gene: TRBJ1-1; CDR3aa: CASSYTGGWTEAFF; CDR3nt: TGTGCCAGCAGTTATACGGGGGGCTGGACTGAAGCTTTCTTT
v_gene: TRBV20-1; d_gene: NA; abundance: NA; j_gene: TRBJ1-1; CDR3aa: CRARVGDTEAFF; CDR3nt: TGCAGGGCTAGAGTAGGGGACACTGAAGCTTTCTTT
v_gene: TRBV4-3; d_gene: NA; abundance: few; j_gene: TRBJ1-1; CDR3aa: CASSQGLQGNTEAFF; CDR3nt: TGCGCCAGCAGCCAAGGGTTACAGGGGAACACTGAAGCTTTCTTT
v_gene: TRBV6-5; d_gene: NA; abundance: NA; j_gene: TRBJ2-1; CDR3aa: CASRLLIGSSCNEQFF; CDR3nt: TGTGCCAGCAGGCTTCTTATCGGGAGCTCCTGCAATGAGCAGTTCTTC
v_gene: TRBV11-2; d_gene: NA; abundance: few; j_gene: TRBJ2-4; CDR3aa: CASSKTGTKNIQYF; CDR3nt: TGTGCCAGCAGCAAAACCGGGACCAAAAACATTCAGTACTTC
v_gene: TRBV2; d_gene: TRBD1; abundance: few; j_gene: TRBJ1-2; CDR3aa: CASTRDRGNGYTF; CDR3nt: TGTGCCAGTACCCGGGACAGGGGGAACGGCTACACCTTC
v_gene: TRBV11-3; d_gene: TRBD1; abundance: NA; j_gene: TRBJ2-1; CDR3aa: CASSLRGQGGRNEQFF; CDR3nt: TGTGCCAGCAGCTTACGGGGACAGGGTGGTCGCAATGAGCAGTTCTTC
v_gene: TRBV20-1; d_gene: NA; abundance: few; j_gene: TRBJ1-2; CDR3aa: CSARRLGGNYGYTF; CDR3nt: TGCAGTGCTAGACGTTTGGGGGGAAACTATGGCTACACCTTC
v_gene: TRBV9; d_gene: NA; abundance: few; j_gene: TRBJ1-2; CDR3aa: CASSVNWVRLPDYGYTF; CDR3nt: TGTGCCAGCAGCGTAAACTGGGTCAGACTTCCCGACTATGGCTACACCTTC
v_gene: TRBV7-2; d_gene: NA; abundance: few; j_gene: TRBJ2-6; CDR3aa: CASSFLGAGSSLSGANVLTF; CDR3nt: TGTGCCAGCAGCTTCCTAGGGGCAGGGAGCTCATTATCAGGGGCCAACGTCCTGACTTTC
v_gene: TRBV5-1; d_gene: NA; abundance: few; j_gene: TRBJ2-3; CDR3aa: CASSFLSSTDTQYF; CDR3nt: TGCGCCAGCAGCTTCCTGTCGAGCACAGATACGCAGTATTTT
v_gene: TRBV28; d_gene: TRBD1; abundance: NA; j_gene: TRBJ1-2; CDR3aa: CASSLPTVGTGGGYTF; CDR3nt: TGTGCCAGCAGTTTACCGACTGTCGGGACAGGGGGAGGCTACACCTTC
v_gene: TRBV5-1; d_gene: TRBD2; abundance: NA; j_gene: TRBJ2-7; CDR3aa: CASSLAGTSGGPSYEQYF; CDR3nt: TGCGCCAGCAGCTTAGCCGGGACTAGCGGGGGCCCCTCCTACGAGCAGTACTTC
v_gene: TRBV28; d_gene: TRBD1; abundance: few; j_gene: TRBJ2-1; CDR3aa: CASSPQGARFSEQFF; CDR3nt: TGTGCCAGCAGTCCCCAGGGGGCGCGATTTAGTGAGCAGTTCTTC
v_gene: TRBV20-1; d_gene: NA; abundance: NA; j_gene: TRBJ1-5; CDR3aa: CSARWGGEGEETQHF; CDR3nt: TGCAGTGCTAGATGGGGGGGGGAGGGAGAAGAGACCCAGCATTTT
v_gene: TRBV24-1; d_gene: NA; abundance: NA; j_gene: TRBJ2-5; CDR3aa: CATSAFTGRETQYF; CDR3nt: TGTGCCACCAGTGCCTTTACAGGGAGAGAGACCCAGTACTTC
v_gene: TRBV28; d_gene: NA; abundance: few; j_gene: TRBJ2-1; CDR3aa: CASSSLRGLSYNEQFF; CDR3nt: TGTGCCAGCAGCTCACTCCGAGGGCTTTCCTACAATGAGCAGTTCTTC
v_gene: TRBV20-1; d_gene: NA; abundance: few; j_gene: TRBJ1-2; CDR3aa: CSAPRGGLSGYTF; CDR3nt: TGCAGTGCTCCCCGGGGGGGGCTAAGCGGCTACACCTTC
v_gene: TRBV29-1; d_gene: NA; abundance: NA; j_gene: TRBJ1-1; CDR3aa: CSVGGSGRRAFF; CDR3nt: TGCAGCGTTGGTGGGAGCGGGCGGAGAGCTTTCTTT
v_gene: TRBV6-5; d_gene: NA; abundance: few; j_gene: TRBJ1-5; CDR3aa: CASSYSRSSPPQHF; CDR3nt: TGTGCCAGCAGTTACTCGAGATCTAGTCCTCCCCAGCATTTT
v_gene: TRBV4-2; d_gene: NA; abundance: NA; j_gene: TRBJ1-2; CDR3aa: CASSPGHAGYTF; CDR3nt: TGTGCCAGCAGCCCGGGACACGCCGGCTACACCTTC
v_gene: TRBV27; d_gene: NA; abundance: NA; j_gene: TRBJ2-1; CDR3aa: CASNFTGNQQFF; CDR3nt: TGTGCCAGCAACTTCACCGGGAACCAGCAGTTCTTC
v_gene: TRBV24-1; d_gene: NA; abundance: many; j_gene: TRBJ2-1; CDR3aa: CATSDLSSYNEQFF; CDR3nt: TGTGCCACCAGCGACTTGAGCTCCTACAATGAGCAGTTCTTC
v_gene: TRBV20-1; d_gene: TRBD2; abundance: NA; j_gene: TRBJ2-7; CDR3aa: CSASEASGSYEQYF; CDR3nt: TGCAGTGCTAGTGAGGCTAGCGGGAGTTACGAGCAGTACTTC